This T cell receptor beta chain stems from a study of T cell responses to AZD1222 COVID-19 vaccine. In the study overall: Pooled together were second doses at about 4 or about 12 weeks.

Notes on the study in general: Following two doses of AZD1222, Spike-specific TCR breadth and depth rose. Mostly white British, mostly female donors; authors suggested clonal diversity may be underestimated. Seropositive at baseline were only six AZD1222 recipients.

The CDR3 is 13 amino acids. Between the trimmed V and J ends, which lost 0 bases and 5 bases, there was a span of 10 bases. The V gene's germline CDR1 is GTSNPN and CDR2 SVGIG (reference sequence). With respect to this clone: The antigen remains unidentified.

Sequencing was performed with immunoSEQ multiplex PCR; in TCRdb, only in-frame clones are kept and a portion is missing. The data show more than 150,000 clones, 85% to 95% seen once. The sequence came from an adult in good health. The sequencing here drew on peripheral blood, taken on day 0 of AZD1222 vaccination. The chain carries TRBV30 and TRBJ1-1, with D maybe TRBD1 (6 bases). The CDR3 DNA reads TGTGCCTGGAGTGTCCAGGGGTGGACTGAAGCTTTCTTT. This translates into CAWSVQGWTEAFF.